This TCR beta chain is drawn from a study of blood T cell repertoires in COVID-19. Study as a whole: There were acute and convalescent COVID-19 samples, and they came from the United States, Italy and Spain. PBMCs, B-cell-depleted T cells, or T cells were the source of the cDNA or gDNA that made up the material.

In the original analysis: Scientists estimated how many nucleated cells there were by amplifying reference gene primers. The data were produced by immunoSEQ multiplex PCR, yet TCRdb's version contains in-frame clones alone and is incomplete. The V and J calls and clone size were taken over from that table, and D and trimming were inferred from the DNA. The table lists roughly 200,000 clones, 85% of them singletons. This TCR was sampled from a woman aged 80 or over with acute or convalescent COVID-19. The sequenced sample consisted of peripheral blood.

In nucleotides, the CDR3 is TGTGCCACCAGTGATTTCGGGTTTCCTGAGCAGTTCTTC. Residues: CATSDFGFPEQFF. The chain employs TRBV24-1 and TRBJ2-1; D is undetermined. The CDR3 has 13 residues. Germline CDR1 KGHDR, CDR2 SFDVKD. V shed 1 base and J shed 9 bases, with 9 bases lying between them.